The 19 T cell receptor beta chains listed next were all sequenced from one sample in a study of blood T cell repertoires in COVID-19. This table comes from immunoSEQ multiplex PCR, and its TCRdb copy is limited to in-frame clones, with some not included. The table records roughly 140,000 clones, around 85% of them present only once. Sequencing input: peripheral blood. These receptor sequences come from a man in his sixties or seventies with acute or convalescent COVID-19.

This chain's CDR3 is CASSTPQGQNYGYTF. The CDR3 DNA follows: TGTGCCAGCAGTACCCCGCAGGGACAGAACTATGGCTACACCTTC. The chain has TRBV28 and TRBJ1-2; 7 bases align to TRBD1. V lost 5 bases, J lost 2 bases, and 8 bases stayed unmatched. The CDR3 consists of 15 residues. CDR1 is MDHEN, CDR2 SYDVKM, per germline.

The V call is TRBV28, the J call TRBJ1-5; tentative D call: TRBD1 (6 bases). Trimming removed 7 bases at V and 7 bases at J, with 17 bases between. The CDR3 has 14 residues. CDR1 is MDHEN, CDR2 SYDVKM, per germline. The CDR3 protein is CASTLTLGGQPQHF. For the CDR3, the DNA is TGTGCCAGCACCCTAACGTTAGGGGGACAGCCCCAGCATTTT.

Written as DNA, the CDR3 is TGTGCCAGCAGCTCACAGGGGGATGGCTACACCTTC. It codes for CASSSQGDGYTF. This chain uses TRBV5-4 with TRBJ1-2, with 8 bases fitting TRBD1. The CDR3 runs 12 residues. Germline CDR1 and CDR2: SGHNT and YYREEE (reference sequence). The ends lost 3 bases at V and 6 bases at J; junction bases unmatched: 1.

CDR3 DNA: TGTGCCAGCAGCCAAGATGGACAGCACACTGAAGCTTTCTTT. It codes for CASSQDGQHTEAFF. The chain recombines TRBV3-1 (or the pseudogene TRBV3-2) with TRBJ1-1; possible D gene TRBD1, 6 bases. With 0 bases removed from V and 3 bases from J, the gap between germline ends came to 8 bases. This CDR3 has 14 residues. CDR1 and CDR2 from the germline V gene are LGHDT and YNNKEL (reference sequence).

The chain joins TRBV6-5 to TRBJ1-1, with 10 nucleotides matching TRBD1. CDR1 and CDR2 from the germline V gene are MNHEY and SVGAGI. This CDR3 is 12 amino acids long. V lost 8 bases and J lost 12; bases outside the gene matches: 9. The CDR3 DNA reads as TGTGCCAGCCTACCCGGGACAGGGGAAACTTTCTTT. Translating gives CASLPGTGETFF.

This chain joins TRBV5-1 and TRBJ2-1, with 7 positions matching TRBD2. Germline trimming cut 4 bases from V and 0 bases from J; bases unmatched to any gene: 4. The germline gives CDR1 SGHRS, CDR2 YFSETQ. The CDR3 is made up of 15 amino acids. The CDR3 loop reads CASSPGLSSYNEQFF. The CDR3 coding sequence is TGCGCCAGCAGCCCGGGACTAAGCTCCTACAATGAGCAGTTCTTC.

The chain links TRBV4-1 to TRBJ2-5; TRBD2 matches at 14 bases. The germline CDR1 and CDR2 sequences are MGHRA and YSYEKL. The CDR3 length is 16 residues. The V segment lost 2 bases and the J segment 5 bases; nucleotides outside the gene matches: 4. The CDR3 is CASSQPTSGRAETQYF. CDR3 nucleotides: TGCGCCAGCAGCCAACCGACTAGCGGGAGGGCGGAGACCCAGTACTTC.

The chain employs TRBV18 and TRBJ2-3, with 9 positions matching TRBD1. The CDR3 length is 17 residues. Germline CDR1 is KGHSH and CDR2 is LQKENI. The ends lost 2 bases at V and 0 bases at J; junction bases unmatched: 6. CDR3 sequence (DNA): TGTGCCAGCTCACCATCTAAGGGACAGGGAAGCACAGATACGCAGTATTTT. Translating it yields CASSPSKGQGSTDTQYF.

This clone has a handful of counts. In DNA, the CDR3 is TGTGCCAGCAGCTTCCAAACGGACACTGAAGCTTTCTTT. This gives the protein CASSFQTDTEAFF. The chain recombines TRBV11-2 with TRBJ1-1; no firm D call. The V gene's germline CDR1 is SGHAT and CDR2 FQNNGV. With 3 bases removed from V and 3 bases from J, the gap between germline ends came to 8 bases. This CDR3 is built from 13 residues. The full variable domain, with the rest looked up from reference TRBV11-2 and TRBJ1-1, is EAGVAQSPRYKIIEKRQSVAFWCNPISGHATLYWYQQILGQGPKLLIQFQNNGVVDDSQLPKDRFSAERLKGVDSTLKIQPAKLEDSAVYLCASSFQTDTEAFFGQGTRLTVV.

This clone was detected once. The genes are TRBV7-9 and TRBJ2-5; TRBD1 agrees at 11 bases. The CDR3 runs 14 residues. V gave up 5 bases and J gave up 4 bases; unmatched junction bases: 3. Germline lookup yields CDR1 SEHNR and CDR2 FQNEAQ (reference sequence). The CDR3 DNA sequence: TGTGCCAGCAGCCCCGGGACAGGGGGAGAGACCCAGTACTTC. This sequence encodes CASSPGTGGETQYF.

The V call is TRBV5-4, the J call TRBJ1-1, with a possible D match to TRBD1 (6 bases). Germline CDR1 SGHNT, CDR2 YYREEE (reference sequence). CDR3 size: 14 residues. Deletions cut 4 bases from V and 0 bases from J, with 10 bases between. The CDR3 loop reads CASSRTGMNTEAFF. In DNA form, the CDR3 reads TGTGCCAGCAGCAGAACAGGGATGAACACTGAAGCTTTCTTT.

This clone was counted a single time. CDR3 sequence reads: CASSDARVREKLFF. CDR3 nucleotide sequence: TGTGCCAGCAGTGACGCCAGGGTGCGAGAAAAACTGTTTTTT. V usage is TRBV2 and J usage is TRBJ1-4; weak D call: TRBD1 (5 bases). CDR3 size: 14 residues. V lost 3 bases and J lost 8, with 13 bases in between. Germline V CDR1 and CDR2: SNHLY, FYNNEI.

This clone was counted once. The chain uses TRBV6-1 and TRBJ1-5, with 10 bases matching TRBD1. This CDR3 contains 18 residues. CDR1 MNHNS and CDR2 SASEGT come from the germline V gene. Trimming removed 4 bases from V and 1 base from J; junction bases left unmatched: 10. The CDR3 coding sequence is TGTGCCAGCAGTGCCCCGTCGGGGACAGGGGCGAGCAATCAGCCCCAGCATTTT. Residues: CASSAPSGTGASNQPQHF.

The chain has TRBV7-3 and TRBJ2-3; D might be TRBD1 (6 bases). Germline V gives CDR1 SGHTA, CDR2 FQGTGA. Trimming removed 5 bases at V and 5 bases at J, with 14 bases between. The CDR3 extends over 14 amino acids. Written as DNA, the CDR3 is TGTGCCAGCAGCCCACAGGGTTCGGAAGATACGCAGTATTTT. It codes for CASSPQGSEDTQYF.

CDR3 nucleotide sequence: TGTGCCAGCAGCTTAGGACTAGCGGGAGGAGATACGCAGTATTTT. Its translation is CASSLGLAGGDTQYF. This rearrangement joins TRBV7-3 to TRBJ2-3; 14 positions match TRBD2. The CDR3 is 15 amino acids. Germline loops: CDR1 SGHTA, CDR2 FQGTGA. V trimming: 2 bases; J trimming: 5 bases; junction bases outside the gene matches: 0.

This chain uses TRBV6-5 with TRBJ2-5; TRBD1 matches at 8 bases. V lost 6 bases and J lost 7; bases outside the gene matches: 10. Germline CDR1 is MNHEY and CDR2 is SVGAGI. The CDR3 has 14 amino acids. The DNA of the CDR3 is TGTGCCAGCAGCCCCGACAGGGGACCGGCGACCCAGTACTTC. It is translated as CASSPDRGPATQYF.

CDR3 sequence (DNA): TGTGCCAGCAGTCGCACCGCGACTAGCGCTAACTACGAGCAGTACTTC. Translating it yields CASSRTATSANYEQYF. The V and J genes are TRBV27 and TRBJ2-7; 8 nucleotides align to TRBD2. J gave up 3 bases and V 5 bases, and 12 bases lay outside the gene matches. Germline lookup yields CDR1 MNHEY and CDR2 SMNVEV (reference sequence). This CDR3 contains 16 residues.

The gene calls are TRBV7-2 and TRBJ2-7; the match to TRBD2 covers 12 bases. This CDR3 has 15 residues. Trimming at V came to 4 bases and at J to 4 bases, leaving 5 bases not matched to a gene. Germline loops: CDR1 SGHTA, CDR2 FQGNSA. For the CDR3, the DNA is TGTGCCAGCAGCTCAGGAGGACTAGCGGGGTACGAGCAGTACTTC. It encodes CASSSGGLAGYEQYF.

CDR3 loop: CASSPDRGSYNEQFF. In DNA form, the CDR3 reads TGTGCCAGCAGCCCAGACAGGGGCTCCTACAATGAGCAGTTCTTC. The J gene is TRBJ2-1, the V gene TRBV7-3; 8 bases are a match to TRBD1. Germline V gives CDR1 SGHTA, CDR2 FQGTGA. The CDR3 contains 15 residues. Germline trimming cut 5 bases from V and 0 bases from J; bases unmatched to any gene: 3.